Detailed here is one TCR beta chain. Authors' analysis steps: Amplified reference gene primers provided the basis for estimating nucleated cell counts. Here immunoSEQ multiplex PCR was the method, and the copy in TCRdb shows in-frame clones only, minus some. V, J and clone size were drawn from that table, and D and trimming were deduced from the DNA. The table has about 270,000 clones, approximately 87% seen once. This sample stems from a study of blood T cell repertoires in COVID-19. This CDR3 region has 15 residues. With V trimmed by 4 bases and J by 6 bases, 10 bases remained unmatched. The germline gives CDR1 SGHKS, CDR2 YYEKEE (reference sequence).

The chain employs TRBV5-5 and TRBJ1-2; 9 positions agree with TRBD1. This TCR derives from a woman in her thirties with COVID-19, enrolled during active disease. Sequencing was carried out using peripheral blood. The CDR3 loop reads CASSPRDREFHGYTF. In DNA form, the CDR3 reads TGTGCCAGCAGCCCCCGGGACAGGGAGTTTCATGGCTACACCTTC.